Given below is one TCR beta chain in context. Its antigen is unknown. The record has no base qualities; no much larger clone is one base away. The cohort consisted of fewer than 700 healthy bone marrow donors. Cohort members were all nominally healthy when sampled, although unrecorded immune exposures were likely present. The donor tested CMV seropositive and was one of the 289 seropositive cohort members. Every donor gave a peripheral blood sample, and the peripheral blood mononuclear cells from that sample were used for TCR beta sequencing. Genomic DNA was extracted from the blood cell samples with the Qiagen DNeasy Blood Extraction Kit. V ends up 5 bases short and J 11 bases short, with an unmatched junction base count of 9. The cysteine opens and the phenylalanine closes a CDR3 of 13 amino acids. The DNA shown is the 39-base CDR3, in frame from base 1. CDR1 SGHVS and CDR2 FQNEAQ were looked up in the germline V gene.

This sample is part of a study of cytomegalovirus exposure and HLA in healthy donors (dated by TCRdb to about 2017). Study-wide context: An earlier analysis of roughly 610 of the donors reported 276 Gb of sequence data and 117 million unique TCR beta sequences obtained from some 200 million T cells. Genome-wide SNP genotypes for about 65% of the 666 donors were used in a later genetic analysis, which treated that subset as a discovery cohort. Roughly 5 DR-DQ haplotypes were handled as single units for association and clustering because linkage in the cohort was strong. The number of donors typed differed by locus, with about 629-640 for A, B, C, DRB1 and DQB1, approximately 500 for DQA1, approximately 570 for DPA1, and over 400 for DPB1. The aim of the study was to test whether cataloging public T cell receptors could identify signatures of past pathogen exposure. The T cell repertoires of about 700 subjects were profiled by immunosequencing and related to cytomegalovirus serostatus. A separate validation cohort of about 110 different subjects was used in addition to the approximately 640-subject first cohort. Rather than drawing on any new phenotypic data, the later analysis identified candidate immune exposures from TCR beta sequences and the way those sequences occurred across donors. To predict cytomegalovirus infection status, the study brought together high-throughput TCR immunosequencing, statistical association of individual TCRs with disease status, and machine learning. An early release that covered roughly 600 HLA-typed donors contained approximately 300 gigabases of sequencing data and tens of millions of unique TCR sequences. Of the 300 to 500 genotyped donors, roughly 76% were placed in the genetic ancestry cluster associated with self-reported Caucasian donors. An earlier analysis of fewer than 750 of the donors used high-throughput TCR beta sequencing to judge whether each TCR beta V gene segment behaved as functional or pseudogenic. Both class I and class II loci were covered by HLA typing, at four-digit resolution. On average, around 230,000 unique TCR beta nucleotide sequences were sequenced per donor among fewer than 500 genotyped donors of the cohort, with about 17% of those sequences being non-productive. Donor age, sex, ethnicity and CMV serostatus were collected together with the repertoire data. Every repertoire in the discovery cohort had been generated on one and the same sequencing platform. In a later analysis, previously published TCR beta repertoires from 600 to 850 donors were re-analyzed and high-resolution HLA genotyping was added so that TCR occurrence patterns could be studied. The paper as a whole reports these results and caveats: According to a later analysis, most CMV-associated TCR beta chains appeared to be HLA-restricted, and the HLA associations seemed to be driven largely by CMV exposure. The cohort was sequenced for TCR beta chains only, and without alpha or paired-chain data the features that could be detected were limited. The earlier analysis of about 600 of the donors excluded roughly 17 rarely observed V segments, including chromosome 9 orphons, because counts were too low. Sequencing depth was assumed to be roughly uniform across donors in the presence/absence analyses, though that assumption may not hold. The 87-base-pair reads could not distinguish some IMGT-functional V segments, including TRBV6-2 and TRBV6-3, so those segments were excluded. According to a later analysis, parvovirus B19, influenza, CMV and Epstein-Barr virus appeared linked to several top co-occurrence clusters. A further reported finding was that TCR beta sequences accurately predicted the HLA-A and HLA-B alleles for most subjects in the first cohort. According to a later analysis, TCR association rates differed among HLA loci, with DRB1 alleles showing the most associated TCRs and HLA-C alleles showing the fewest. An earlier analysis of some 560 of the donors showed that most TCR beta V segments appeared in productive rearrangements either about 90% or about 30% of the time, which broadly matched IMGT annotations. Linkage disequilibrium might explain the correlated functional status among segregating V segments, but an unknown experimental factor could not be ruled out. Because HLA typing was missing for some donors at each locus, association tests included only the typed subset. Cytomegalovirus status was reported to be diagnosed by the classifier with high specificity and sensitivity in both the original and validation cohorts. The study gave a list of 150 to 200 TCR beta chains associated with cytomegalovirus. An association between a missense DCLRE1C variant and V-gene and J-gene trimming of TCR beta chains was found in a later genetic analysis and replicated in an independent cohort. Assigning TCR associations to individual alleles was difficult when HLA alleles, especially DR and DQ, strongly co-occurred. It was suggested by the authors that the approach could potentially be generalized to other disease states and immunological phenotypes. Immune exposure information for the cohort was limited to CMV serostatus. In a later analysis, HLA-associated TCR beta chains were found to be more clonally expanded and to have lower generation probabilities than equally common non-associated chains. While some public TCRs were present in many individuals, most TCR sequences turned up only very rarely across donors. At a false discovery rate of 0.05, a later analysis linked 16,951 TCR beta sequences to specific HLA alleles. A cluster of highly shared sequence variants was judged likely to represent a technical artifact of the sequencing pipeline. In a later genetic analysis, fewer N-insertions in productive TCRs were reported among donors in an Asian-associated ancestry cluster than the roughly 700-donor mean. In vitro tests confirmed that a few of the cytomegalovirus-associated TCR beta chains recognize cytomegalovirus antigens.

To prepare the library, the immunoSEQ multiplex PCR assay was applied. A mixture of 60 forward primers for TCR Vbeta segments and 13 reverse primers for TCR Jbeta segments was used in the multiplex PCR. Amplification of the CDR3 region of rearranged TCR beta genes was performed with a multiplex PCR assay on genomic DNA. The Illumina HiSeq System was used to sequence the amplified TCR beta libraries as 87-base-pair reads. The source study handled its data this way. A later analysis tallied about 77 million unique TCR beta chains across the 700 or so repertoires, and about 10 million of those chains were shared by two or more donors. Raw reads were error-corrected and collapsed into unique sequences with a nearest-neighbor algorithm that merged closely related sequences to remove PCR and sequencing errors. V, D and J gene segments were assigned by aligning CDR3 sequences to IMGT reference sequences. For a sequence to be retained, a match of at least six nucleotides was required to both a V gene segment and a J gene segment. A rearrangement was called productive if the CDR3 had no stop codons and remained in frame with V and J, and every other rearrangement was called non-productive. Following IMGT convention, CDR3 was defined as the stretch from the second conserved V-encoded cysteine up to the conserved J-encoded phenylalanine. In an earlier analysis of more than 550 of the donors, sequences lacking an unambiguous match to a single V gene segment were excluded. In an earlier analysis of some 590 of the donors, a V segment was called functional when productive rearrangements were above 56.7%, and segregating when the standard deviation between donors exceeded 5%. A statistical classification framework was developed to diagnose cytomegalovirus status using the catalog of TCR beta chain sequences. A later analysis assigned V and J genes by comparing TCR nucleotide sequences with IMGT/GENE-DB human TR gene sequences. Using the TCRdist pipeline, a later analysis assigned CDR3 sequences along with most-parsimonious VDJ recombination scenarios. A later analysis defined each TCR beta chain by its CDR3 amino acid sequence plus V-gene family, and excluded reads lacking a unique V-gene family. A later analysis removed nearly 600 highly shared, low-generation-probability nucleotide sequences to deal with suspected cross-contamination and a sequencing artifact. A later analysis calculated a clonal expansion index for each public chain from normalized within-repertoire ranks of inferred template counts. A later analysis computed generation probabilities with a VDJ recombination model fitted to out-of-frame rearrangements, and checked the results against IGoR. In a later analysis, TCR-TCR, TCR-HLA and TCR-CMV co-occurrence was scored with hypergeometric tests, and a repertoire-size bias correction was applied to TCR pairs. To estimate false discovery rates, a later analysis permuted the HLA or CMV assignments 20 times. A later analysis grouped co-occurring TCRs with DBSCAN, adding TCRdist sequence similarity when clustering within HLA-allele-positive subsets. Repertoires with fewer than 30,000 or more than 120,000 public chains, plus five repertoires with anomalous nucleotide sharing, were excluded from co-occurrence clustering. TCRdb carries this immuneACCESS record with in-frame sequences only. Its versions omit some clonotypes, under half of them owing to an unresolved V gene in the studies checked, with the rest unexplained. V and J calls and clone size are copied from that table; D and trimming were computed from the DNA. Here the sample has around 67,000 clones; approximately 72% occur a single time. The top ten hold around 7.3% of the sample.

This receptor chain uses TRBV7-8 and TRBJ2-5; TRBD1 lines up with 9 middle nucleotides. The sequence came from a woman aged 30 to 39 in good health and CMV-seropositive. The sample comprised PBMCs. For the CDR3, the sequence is CASSRDRVGEQYF. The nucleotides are TGTGCCAGCAGCCGGGACAGGGTCGGGGAGCAGTACTTC.